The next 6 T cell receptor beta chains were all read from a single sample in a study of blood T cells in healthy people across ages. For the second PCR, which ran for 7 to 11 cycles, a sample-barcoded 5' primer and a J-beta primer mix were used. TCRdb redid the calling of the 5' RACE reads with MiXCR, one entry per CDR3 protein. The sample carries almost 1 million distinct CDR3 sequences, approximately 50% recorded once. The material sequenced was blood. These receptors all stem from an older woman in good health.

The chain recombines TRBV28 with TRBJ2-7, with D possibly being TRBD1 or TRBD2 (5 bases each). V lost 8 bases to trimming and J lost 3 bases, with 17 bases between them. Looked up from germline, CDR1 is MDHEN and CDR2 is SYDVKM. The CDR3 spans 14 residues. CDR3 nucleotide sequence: TGTGCCAGCCAAAAGGCGAGGGGCCTCTACGAGCAGTACTTC. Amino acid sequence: CASQKARGLYEQYF.

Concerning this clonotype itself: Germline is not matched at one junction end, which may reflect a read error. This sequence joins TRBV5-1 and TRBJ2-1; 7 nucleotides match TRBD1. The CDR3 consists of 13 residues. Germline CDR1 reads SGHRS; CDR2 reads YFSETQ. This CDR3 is CASGDRTYNERFF. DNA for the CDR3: TGCGCCAGCGGGGACAGAACTTACAATGAGCGGTTCTTC. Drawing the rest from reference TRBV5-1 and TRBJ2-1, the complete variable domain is KAGVTQTPRYLIKTRGQQVTLSCSPISGHRSVSWYQQTPGQGLQFLFEYFSETQRNKGNFPGRFSGRQFSNSRSEMNVSTLELGDSALYLCASGDRTYNERFFGPGTRLTVL.

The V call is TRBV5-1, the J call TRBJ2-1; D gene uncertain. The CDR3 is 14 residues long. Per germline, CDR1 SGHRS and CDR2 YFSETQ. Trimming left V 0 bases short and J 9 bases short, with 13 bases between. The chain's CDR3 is CASSLVDEDGEQFF. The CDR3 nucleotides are TGCGCCAGCAGCTTGGTTGACGAAGACGGTGAGCAGTTCTTC.

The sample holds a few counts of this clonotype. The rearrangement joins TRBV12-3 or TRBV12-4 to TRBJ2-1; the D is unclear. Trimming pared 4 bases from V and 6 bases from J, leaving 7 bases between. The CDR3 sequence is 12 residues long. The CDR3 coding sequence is TGTGCCAGCAGTTCCAGGAGCAATGAGCAGTTCTTC. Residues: CASSSRSNEQFF.

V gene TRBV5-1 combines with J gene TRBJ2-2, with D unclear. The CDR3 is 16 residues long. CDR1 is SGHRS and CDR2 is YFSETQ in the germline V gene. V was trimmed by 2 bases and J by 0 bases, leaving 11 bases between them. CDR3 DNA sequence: TGCGCCAGCAGCTTCATCGGGTCTCCGAACACCGGGGAGCTGTTTTTT. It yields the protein CASSFIGSPNTGELFF.

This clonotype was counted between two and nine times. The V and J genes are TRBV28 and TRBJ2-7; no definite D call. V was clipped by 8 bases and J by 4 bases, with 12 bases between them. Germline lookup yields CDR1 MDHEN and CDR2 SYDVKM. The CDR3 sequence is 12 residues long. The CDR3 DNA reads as TGTGCCAGCCGTAGAAAAGGGTACGAGCAGTACTTC. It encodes CASRRKGYEQYF.